The rows below give T cell receptor beta chains drawn from one sample of a study of cytomegalovirus exposure and HLA in healthy donors. The repertoire was sequenced with immunoSEQ multiplex PCR; TCRdb's copy has only in-frame clones and lacks some. The sample has 100,000 to 150,000 clones, around 75% seen once. The sequenced sample was PBMCs. The receptor source for this set is a man aged 55 to 69 in good health and CMV-seropositive. CDR3s include the opening cysteine and the closing phenylalanine or tryptophan. The D gene is left open where the match is weak. The size of a clone is reported for some rows only, either as once, few or many, or as a class for expanded clones.

TRBV6-7	TRBD1	.	TRBJ2-6	CASSPGGQGSGANVLTF	TGTGCCAGCAGCCCTGGGGGACAGGGCTCTGGGGCCAACGTCCTGACTTTC
TRBV5-6	TRBD1	.	TRBJ1-2	CASSYRGLGYTF	TGTGCCAGCAGCTACAGGGGGCTTGGCTACACCTTC
TRBV19	TRBD2	.	TRBJ2-1	CASRLAGGNEQFF	TGTGCCAGTAGGTTAGCGGGGGGTAATGAGCAGTTCTTC
TRBV11-2	TRBD2	.	TRBJ2-1	CASSWGRTSGSGQFF	TGTGCCAGCAGCTGGGGACGGACTAGCGGATCTGGGCAGTTCTTC
TRBV7-8	TRBD2	few	TRBJ2-2	CASSLMGTSGSTSANTGELFF	TGTGCCAGCAGCTTAATGGGGACTAGCGGGTCAACCAGCGCGAACACCGGGGAGCTGTTTTTT
TRBV2	TRBD1	once	TRBJ2-3	CASSWDRETDTQYF	TGTGCCAGCAGCTGGGACAGGGAGACAGATACGCAGTATTTT
TRBV19	TRBD1	.	TRBJ1-5	CASTSRDRDQPQHF	TGTGCCAGTACGTCCCGGGACAGGGATCAGCCCCAGCATTTT
TRBV2	TRBD1	.	TRBJ1-5	CATGTGNQPQHF	TGTGCCACCGGGACAGGGAATCAGCCCCAGCATTTT
TRBV2	.	.	TRBJ1-6	CASQGVGLGSPLHF	TGTGCCAGCCAAGGGGTGGGCCTAGGTTCACCCCTCCACTTT
TRBV19	TRBD1	.	TRBJ2-2	CASSAQTGGPTGELFF	TGTGCCAGTAGTGCCCAGACAGGGGGCCCCACCGGGGAGCTGTTTTTT
TRBV28	.	.	TRBJ1-5	CASNRGNNQPQHF	TGTGCCAGCAATAGGGGGAACAATCAGCCCCAGCATTTT
TRBV30	.	.	TRBJ2-5	CAWSDPRETQYF	TGTGCCTGGAGTGATCCGCGGGAGACCCAGTACTTC
TRBV9	.	.	TRBJ2-1	CASSVGGGQINEQFF	TGTGCCAGCAGCGTAGGGGGGGGGCAGATCAATGAGCAGTTCTTC
TRBV28	TRBD1	.	TRBJ2-3	CASSLQGDTDTQYF	TGTGCCAGCAGTTTACAGGGGGATACAGATACGCAGTATTTT
TRBV19	TRBD2	.	TRBJ2-1	CASSITSGLYNEQFF	TGTGCCAGTAGTATAACTAGCGGTTTATACAATGAGCAGTTCTTC
TRBV7-2	.	.	TRBJ1-6	CASSWAGSPLHF	TGTGCCAGCAGCTGGGCAGGGTCACCCCTCCACTTT
TRBV6-6	.	.	TRBJ2-3	CASSYRGARTDTQYF	TGTGCCAGCAGTTATCGCGGGGCCCGCACAGATACGCAGTATTTT
TRBV5-1	.	.	TRBJ1-5	CASSLQESGQPQHF	TGCGCCAGCAGCTTACAGGAGAGTGGGCAGCCCCAGCATTTT
TRBV30	.	.	TRBJ1-2	CAWSVKGVDGYTF	TGTGCCTGGAGTGTTAAGGGGGTGGATGGCTACACCTTC
TRBV4-1	TRBD1	few	TRBJ1-2	CASSQSRDRVYGYTF	TGCGCCAGCAGCCAAAGTCGGGACAGGGTATATGGCTACACCTTC
TRBV5-1	TRBD2	once	TRBJ2-7	CASSLAGGTYEQYF	TGCGCCAGCAGCTTGGCCGGGGGGACCTACGAGCAGTACTTC
TRBV2	TRBD1	many	TRBJ1-5	CASRRGQGFYQPQHF	TGTGCCAGCAGGAGGGGACAGGGATTTTATCAGCCCCAGCATTTT
TRBV28	.	few	TRBJ2-2	CASREEGTRELFF	TGTGCCAGCAGGGAGGAGGGCACCCGGGAGCTGTTTTTT
TRBV28	.	.	TRBJ1-2	CASSWGQGGGYTF	TGTGCCAGCAGCTGGGGTCAGGGTGGTGGCTACACCTTC
TRBV7-8	TRBD1	few	TRBJ1-2	CASSVTGTGEHGYTF	TGTGCCAGCAGCGTCACCGGGACAGGGGAACATGGCTACACCTTC
TRBV30	TRBD2	.	TRBJ2-7	CAREGDYEQYF	TGTGCCCGGGAGGGCGACTACGAGCAGTACTTC
TRBV27	TRBD1	.	TRBJ1-6	CASSLDRVGSPLHF	TGTGCCAGCAGTCTAGACAGGGTTGGTTCACCCCTCCACTTT
TRBV7-2	.	.	TRBJ2-6	CASSPQEGGANVLTF	TGTGCCAGCAGCCCCCAGGAGGGTGGGGCCAACGTCCTGACTTTC
TRBV5-4	TRBD1	few	TRBJ1-1	CASSLAEDRTNTEAFF	TGTGCCAGCAGCTTGGCCGAGGACAGGACCAACACTGAAGCTTTCTTT
TRBV5-4	TRBD2	.	TRBJ2-7	CASSSGLAGGHTRTYEQYF	TGTGCCAGCAGCTCCGGACTAGCGGGGGGCCATACCCGAACCTACGAGCAGTACTTC
TRBV5-4	TRBD1	.	TRBJ1-1	CASRPGQGGTEAFF	TGTGCCAGCAGACCGGGACAGGGGGGCACTGAAGCTTTCTTT
TRBV25-1	.	.	TRBJ1-3	CASSELGNTIYF	TGTGCCAGCAGTGAATTAGGAAACACCATATATTTT
TRBV7-6	TRBD1	.	TRBJ2-7	CASSLVTGFEQYF	TGTGCCAGCAGCTTGGTGACAGGGTTCGAGCAGTACTTC
TRBV6-4	TRBD2	.	TRBJ2-2	CASSIAGKDTGELFF	TGTGCCAGCAGTATAGCGGGGAAAGACACCGGGGAGCTGTTTTTT
TRBV7-3	TRBD2	.	TRBJ2-7	CASSLGLAGGSPYEQYF	TGTGCCAGCAGCCTCGGACTAGCGGGGGGCTCACCCTACGAGCAGTACTTC
TRBV7-6	.	few	TRBJ1-4	CASSFTGSFNEKLFF	TGTGCCAGCAGCTTCACGGGATCATTTAATGAAAAACTGTTTTTT
TRBV5-1	TRBD1	.	TRBJ2-2	CASSGRTGGSGELFF	TGCGCCAGCAGCGGGCGGACAGGGGGCTCCGGGGAGCTGTTTTTT
TRBV4-1	.	few	TRBJ2-3	CASSQARLEDTQYF	TGCGCCAGCAGCCAGGCCCGTTTGGAGGATACGCAGTATTTT
TRBV27	.	few	TRBJ1-2	CASSLIGTAGGYTF	TGTGCCAGCAGTTTAATTGGGACTGCTGGTGGCTACACCTTC
TRBV25-1	.	.	TRBJ1-1	CASSEGTEAFF	TGTGCCAGCAGCGAGGGCACTGAAGCTTTCTTT
TRBV30	TRBD2	.	TRBJ2-3	CAWSVLAGGTDTQYF	TGTGCCTGGAGTGTCTTAGCGGGGGGAACAGATACGCAGTATTTT
TRBV11-2	.	.	TRBJ2-1	CASSIQPTVNNEQFF	TGTGCCAGCAGCATTCAACCCACAGTTAACAATGAGCAGTTCTTC
TRBV5-1	TRBD2	.	TRBJ2-7	CASSSTSGASYEQYF	TGCGCCAGCAGCTCCACTAGCGGGGCTTCCTACGAGCAGTACTTC
TRBV5-4	.	.	TRBJ2-7	CASSSNLNREQYF	TGTGCCAGCAGCTCGAACCTTAACAGGGAGCAGTACTTC
TRBV5-5	.	.	TRBJ2-5	CASSLIPQETQYF	TGTGCCAGCAGCTTGATTCCTCAAGAGACCCAGTACTTC
TRBV18	.	few	TRBJ1-4	CASSRLTAYNEKLFF	TGTGCCAGCTCCCGCCTGACAGCCTACAATGAAAAACTGTTTTTT
TRBV6-5	TRBD2	.	TRBJ2-7	CASSLDSGGSGYEQYF	TGTGCCAGCAGTTTAGACAGCGGGGGTAGTGGTTACGAGCAGTACTTC
TRBV5-6	TRBD1	few	TRBJ1-5	CASSSTGFGQPQHF	TGTGCCAGCAGCTCGACAGGGTTCGGTCAGCCCCAGCATTTT